Detailed here is one T cell receptor beta chain. The identical CDR3 is also encoded by other nucleotide sequences in the sample. The source of the sample is a study of blood T cell repertoires in COVID-19. About the research overall: Specimens from acute and convalescent COVID-19 originated in the United States, Italy and Spain. From T cells, B-cell-depleted T cells, or PBMCs came the material, which was cDNA or gDNA.

The CDR3 contains 15 residues. V was trimmed by 2 bases and J by 2 bases, leaving 11 bases between them. Germline-derived CDR1 and CDR2 are SGHTA and FQGTGA. Sequencing was performed with immunoSEQ multiplex PCR; in TCRdb, only in-frame clones are kept and a portion is missing. The sample has over 250,000 clones; 85% are singletons. The chain employs TRBV7-3 and TRBJ2-3, with a tentative D call TRBD2 (6 bases). The receptor was derived from a human donor in a cohort sampled during active COVID-19. What was sequenced was peripheral blood. This CDR3 is CASSLSGVSTDTQYF. The CDR3 DNA is TGTGCCAGCAGCTTATCGGGGGTGTCCACAGATACGCAGTATTTT.